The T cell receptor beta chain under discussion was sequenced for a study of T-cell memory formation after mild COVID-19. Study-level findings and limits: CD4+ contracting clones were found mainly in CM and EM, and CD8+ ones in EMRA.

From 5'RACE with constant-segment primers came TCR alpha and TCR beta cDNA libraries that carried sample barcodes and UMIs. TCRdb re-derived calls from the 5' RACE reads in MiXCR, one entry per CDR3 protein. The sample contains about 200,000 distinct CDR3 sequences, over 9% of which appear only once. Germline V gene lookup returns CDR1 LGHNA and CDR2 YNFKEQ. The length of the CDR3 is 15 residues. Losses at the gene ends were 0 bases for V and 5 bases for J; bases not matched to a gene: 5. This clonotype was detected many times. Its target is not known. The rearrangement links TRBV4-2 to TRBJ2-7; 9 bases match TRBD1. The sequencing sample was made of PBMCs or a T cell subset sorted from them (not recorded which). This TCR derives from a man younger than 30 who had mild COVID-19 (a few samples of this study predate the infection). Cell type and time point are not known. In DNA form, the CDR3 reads TGTGCCAGCAGCCAAGATCTCAGGACAGGGGACGAGCAGTACGTC. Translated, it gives CASSQDLRTGDEQYV.